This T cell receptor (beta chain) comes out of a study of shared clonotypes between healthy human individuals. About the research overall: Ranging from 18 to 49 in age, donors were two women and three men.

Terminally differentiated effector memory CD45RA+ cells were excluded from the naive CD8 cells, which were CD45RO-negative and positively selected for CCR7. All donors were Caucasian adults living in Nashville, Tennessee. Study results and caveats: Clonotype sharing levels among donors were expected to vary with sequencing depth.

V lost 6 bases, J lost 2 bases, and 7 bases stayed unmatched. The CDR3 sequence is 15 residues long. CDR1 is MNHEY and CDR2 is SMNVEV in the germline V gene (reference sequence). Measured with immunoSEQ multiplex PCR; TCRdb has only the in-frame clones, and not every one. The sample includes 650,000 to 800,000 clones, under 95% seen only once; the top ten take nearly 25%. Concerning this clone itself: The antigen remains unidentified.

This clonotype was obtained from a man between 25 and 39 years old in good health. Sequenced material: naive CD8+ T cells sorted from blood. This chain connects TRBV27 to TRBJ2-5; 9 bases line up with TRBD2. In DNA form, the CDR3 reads TGTGCCAGCAGCTGGACAGCGGGGGGACAAGAGACCCAGTACTTC. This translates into CASSWTAGGQETQYF.